This T cell receptor (beta chain) was identified during a study of blood T cell repertoires in COVID-19. The wider study: COVID-19 samples from acute and convalescent phases originated in the United States, Italy and Spain. The cDNA or gDNA used as material had been derived from T cells, B-cell-depleted T cells, or PBMCs.

The CDR3 is 14 residues long. Deletions cut 3 bases from V and 0 bases from J, with 6 bases between. Germline CDR1 is MNHEY and CDR2 is SMNVEV (reference sequence). Per the authors' pipeline: Estimated nucleated cell counts came from reference gene primer amplification. The data were produced by immunoSEQ multiplex PCR, yet TCRdb's version contains in-frame clones alone and is incomplete. V and J calls and clone size are copied from that table; D and trimming were computed from the DNA. The sample has approximately 390,000 clones; about 89% are singletons. The sequencing sample was made of peripheral blood. The V gene is TRBV27, the J gene TRBJ1-5; D perhaps matches TRBD1 (5 bases). The TCR comes from a woman aged 60-75 years with COVID-19, enrolled during active disease. The DNA of the CDR3 is TGTGCCAGCAGTTTGCAGGGTAGCAATCAGCCCCAGCATTTT. It is translated as CASSLQGSNQPQHF.